This T cell receptor beta chain was retrieved from a study of blood T cell repertoires in COVID-19. On the study more broadly: The samples span acute and convalescent COVID-19 from the United States, Italy and Spain. T cells, B-cell-depleted T cells, or PBMCs supplied cDNA or gDNA.

This CDR3 has 11 amino acids. Between the trimmed V and J ends, which lost 3 bases and 8 bases, there was a span of 7 bases. Germline V gene sequence: CDR1 LNHDA, CDR2 SQIVND (reference sequence). Using immunoSEQ multiplex PCR, the repertoire was profiled, and TCRdb retains in-frame clones only, with some absent. This table holds about 150,000 clones, 85% to 90% found once. The TCR was taken from a woman aged 60 to 75 with active COVID-19. The rearrangement links TRBV19 to TRBJ1-1; D is ambiguous. The sample taken for sequencing was peripheral blood. CDR3: CASSIFIEAFF. The CDR3 nucleotides are TGTGCCAGTAGTATTTTTATAGAAGCTTTCTTT.